This T cell receptor beta chain is from a study of regulatory dendritic cells for organ transplantation. CFSE-labeled sorted T cells met regulatory or mature dendritic cells for 5 days. To note about this clone: Its matching antigen is unknown.

There are 15 residues in the CDR3. In germline, CDR1 is LNHDA, CDR2 SQIVND (reference sequence). Trimming removed 2 bases at V and 5 bases at J, with 15 bases between. Assay used: immunoSEQ multiplex PCR; TCRdb lists only in-frame clones, some missing. The sample lists around 12,000 clones, over 85% occurring once. Sequenced material: naive CD8+ T cells from blood cultured with regulatory dendritic cells. As to subset: CD45RA+ naive T cells. The clonotype was recovered from a human donor in good health. The V gene is TRBV19, the J gene TRBJ1-1; a weak D match, TRBD1 (5 bases). This CDR3 reads CASSIIVGVGTEAFF. The DNA for the CDR3 is TGTGCCAGTAGTATAATCGTAGGGGTGGGGACTGAAGCTTTCTTT.